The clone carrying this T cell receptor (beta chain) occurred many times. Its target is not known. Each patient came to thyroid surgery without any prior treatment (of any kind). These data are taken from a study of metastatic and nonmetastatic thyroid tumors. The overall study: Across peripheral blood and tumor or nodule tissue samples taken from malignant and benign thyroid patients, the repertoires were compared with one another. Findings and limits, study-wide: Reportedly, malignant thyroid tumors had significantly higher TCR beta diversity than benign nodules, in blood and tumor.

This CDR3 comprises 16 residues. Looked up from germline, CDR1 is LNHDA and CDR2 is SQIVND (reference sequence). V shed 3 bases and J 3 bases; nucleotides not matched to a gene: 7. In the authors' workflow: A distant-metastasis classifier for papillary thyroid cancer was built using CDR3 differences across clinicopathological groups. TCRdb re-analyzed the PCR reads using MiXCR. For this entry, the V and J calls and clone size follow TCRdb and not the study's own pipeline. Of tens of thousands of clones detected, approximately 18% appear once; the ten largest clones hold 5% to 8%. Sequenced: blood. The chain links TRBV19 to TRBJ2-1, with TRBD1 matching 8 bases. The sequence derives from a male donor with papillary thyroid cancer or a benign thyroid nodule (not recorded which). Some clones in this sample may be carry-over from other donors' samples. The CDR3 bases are TGTGCCAGTAGTATTGTGACCAGGGGGCGCTACAATGAGCAGTTCTTC. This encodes CASSIVTRGRYNEQFF.